Below are 16 T cell receptor beta chains sequenced from a single sample in a study of shared clonotypes between healthy human individuals. Only in-frame clones appear in the TCRdb table, and some are missing; sequencing was by immunoSEQ multiplex PCR. The table lists roughly 1,500,000 clones, roughly 98% of them singletons. The sample taken for sequencing was naive CD4+ T cells sorted from blood. Subset here: CD45RA+ positively selected. The receptor source for this set is a man aged 25-45 years in good health.

This chain connects TRBV27 to TRBJ1-4, with TRBD1 identical over 8 bases. CDR1 is MNHEY, CDR2 SMNVEV, per germline (reference sequence). The CDR3 has 13 amino acids. J lost 8 bases, V lost 3 bases, and 2 bases had no gene match. The CDR3 sequence: CASSFWTGEKLFF. CDR3 DNA sequence: TGTGCCAGCAGTTTTTGGACAGGGGAAAAACTGTTTTTT.

The chain combines TRBV11-3 with TRBJ2-2; the match to TRBD1 covers 10 bases. Germline V gene lookup returns CDR1 SGHNT and CDR2 YENEEA. V dropped 2 bases and J dropped 4; count of bases not matched to a gene: 4. The CDR3 spans 16 residues. The CDR3 loop reads CASSLHGQGGTGELFF. DNA for the CDR3: TGTGCCAGCAGCTTACACGGACAGGGGGGCACCGGGGAGCTGTTTTTT.

This chain links TRBV7-9 with TRBJ1-5, with D uncertain. V lost 5 bases and J lost 3, with 17 bases in between. CDR3 length: 16 amino acids. The germline V gene has CDR1 SEHNR and CDR2 FQNEAQ (reference sequence). The CDR3 sequence is CASSPWGGVDNQPQHF. The DNA of the CDR3 is TGTGCCAGCAGCCCCTGGGGTGGGGTGGACAATCAGCCCCAGCATTTT.

The genes are TRBV4-2 and TRBJ2-2; D call uncertain. Germline CDR1 is LGHNA and CDR2 is YNFKEQ. CDR3 length: 16 amino acids. V was trimmed by 1 base and J by 5 bases, leaving 14 bases between them. The CDR3 here is CASSQVQTVMTGELFF. The CDR3 bases are TGTGCCAGCAGCCAAGTTCAAACAGTTATGACCGGGGAGCTGTTTTTT.

The CDR3 region is CAWRGESGFTGELFF. CDR3 bases: TGTGCCTGGCGAGGGGAAAGCGGGTTCACCGGGGAGCTGTTTTTT. This chain connects TRBV30 to TRBJ2-2, with D possibly matching TRBD2 (6 bases). The CDR3 consists of 15 residues. Trimming cost V 5 bases and J 4 bases, with 17 bases left between them. Germline V gene lookup returns CDR1 GTSNPN and CDR2 SVGIG (reference sequence).

The chain carries TRBV5-1 and TRBJ2-1, with 12 bases that match TRBD2. The CDR3 loop spans 18 amino acids. The germline gives CDR1 SGHRS, CDR2 YFSETQ. V was clipped by 1 base and J by 3 bases; unmatched bases: 8. CDR3 protein: CASSLIVSGLAGYNEQFF. CDR3 DNA sequence: TGCGCCAGCAGCTTGATTGTTTCGGGACTAGCGGGCTACAATGAGCAGTTCTTC. Using reference TRBV5-1 and TRBJ2-1 for the parts outside the CDR3, the full variable domain is KAGVTQTPRYLIKTRGQQVTLSCSPISGHRSVSWYQQTPGQGLQFLFEYFSETQRNKGNFPGRFSGRQFSNSRSEMNVSTLELGDSALYLCASSLIVSGLAGYNEQFFGPGTRLTVL.

This chain links TRBV28 with TRBJ2-1; no firm D call. This CDR3 has 15 residues. Trimming removed 8 bases from V and 5 bases from J, with 19 bases in between. Germline assignment: CDR1 MDHEN and CDR2 SYDVKM. The CDR3 loop is CASRPTRVGNNEQFF. In DNA form, the CDR3 reads TGTGCCAGCCGCCCGACTCGAGTTGGAAACAATGAGCAGTTCTTC.

J is TRBJ2-7 and V is TRBV11-2; 7 nucleotides line up with TRBD1. The CDR3 spans 17 residues. V trimming: 0 bases; J trimming: 2 bases; junction bases outside the gene matches: 10. The germline gives CDR1 SGHAT, CDR2 FQNNGV. CDR3 region: CASSLDWDSFTPYEQYF. The CDR3 nucleotides read TGTGCCAGCAGCTTAGACTGGGACAGTTTTACCCCCTACGAGCAGTACTTC.

V usage is TRBV9 and J usage is TRBJ1-2; 8 bases align to TRBD1. Germline CDR1 is SGDLS and CDR2 is YYNGEE. V shed 4 bases and J 7 bases; nucleotides not matched to a gene: 9. CDR3 length: 14 residues. CDR3 sequence: CASSPDRALRGYTF. In nucleotides, the CDR3 is TGTGCCAGCAGCCCGGACAGGGCATTACGTGGCTACACCTTC. Combining the CDR3 with reference TRBV9 and TRBJ1-2 gives the whole variable domain DSGVTQTPKHLITATGQRVTLRCSPRSGDLSVYWYQQSLDQGLQFLIQYYNGEERAKGNILERFSAQQFPDLHSELNLSSLELGDSALYFCASSPDRALRGYTFGSGTRLTVV.

The gene calls are TRBV7-2 and TRBJ2-1, with a possible D match to TRBD1 (6 bases). Germline loops: CDR1 SGHTA, CDR2 FQGNSA. The CDR3 extends over 16 amino acids. Trimming took 7 bases from V and 0 from J, leaving 16 bases between them. The CDR3 spells CASTGRGSFSYNEQFF. For the CDR3, the DNA is TGTGCCAGCACGGGCAGGGGATCCTTCTCCTACAATGAGCAGTTCTTC. The whole variable domain, filled in from reference TRBV7-2 and TRBJ2-1, reads GAGVSQSPSNKVTEKGKDVELRCDPISGHTALYWYRQSLGQGLEFLIYFQGNSAPDKSGLPSDRFSAERTGGSVSTLTIQRTQQEDSAVYLCASTGRGSFSYNEQFFGPGTRLTVL.

The chain employs TRBV28 and TRBJ2-7; 11 positions match TRBD2. The CDR3 consists of 15 residues. V shed 5 bases, J shed 5 bases, and the junction held 8 bases outside the gene matches. The V gene's germline CDR1 is MDHEN and CDR2 SYDVKM. The DNA for the CDR3 is TGTGCCAGCAGTCTTAGCGGGAGGGGGCCAAACGAGCAGTACTTC. Its protein is CASSLSGRGPNEQYF.

The chain combines TRBV10-2 with TRBJ2-5; no firm D call. The CDR3 is made up of 12 amino acids. Trimming shortened V by 4 bases and J by 2 bases, and 5 bases separated the two germline ends. Germline CDR1 reads WSHSY; CDR2 reads SAAADI. The CDR3, as DNA: TGCGCCAGCAGTGGGACGCAAGAGACCCAGTACTTC. Its protein product is CASSGTQETQYF.

The V and J genes are TRBV5-1 and TRBJ2-3, with a weak D call TRBD1 (5 bases). Trimming cost V 0 bases and J 1 base, with 9 bases left between them. Germline V gives CDR1 SGHRS, CDR2 YFSETQ. The CDR3 has 15 amino acids. CDR3 amino acids: CASSLAGPGTDTQYF. The CDR3 coding sequence is TGCGCCAGCAGCTTGGCAGGGCCGGGCACAGATACGCAGTATTTT. The full variable domain, completed using reference TRBV5-1 and TRBJ2-3, is KAGVTQTPRYLIKTRGQQVTLSCSPISGHRSVSWYQQTPGQGLQFLFEYFSETQRNKGNFPGRFSGRQFSNSRSEMNVSTLELGDSALYLCASSLAGPGTDTQYFGPGTRLTVL.

This clone showed up just once. This chain connects TRBV7-6 to TRBJ2-7; 9 nucleotides align to TRBD1. The junction had 18 bases not matched to a gene; V was cut back by 5 bases and J by 4 bases. The CDR3 has 18 amino acids. Per the germline V gene, CDR1 is SGHVS and CDR2 is FNYEAQ. CDR3 sequence (DNA): TGTGCCAGCAGCCCCGGACAGGGGTTTCACACCCGGGATTACGAGCAGTACTTC. Its protein is CASSPGQGFHTRDYEQYF.

The chain joins TRBV10-3 to TRBJ2-2, with unresolved D. The germline gives CDR1 ENHRY, CDR2 SYGVKD. This CDR3 comprises 14 residues. The V end was cut by 6 bases, the J end by 2 bases, with 10 bases between. The CDR3 reads CAISHDKNTGELFF. The CDR3 nucleotides are TGTGCCATCAGCCACGACAAAAACACCGGGGAGCTGTTTTTT.

This clone showed up just once. The chain recombines TRBV5-4 with TRBJ2-1; perhaps TRBD1 as D (5 bases). The germline V gene encodes CDR1 SGHNT and CDR2 YYREEE (reference sequence). The CDR3 runs 14 residues. Trimming took 1 base from V and 7 from J, leaving 12 bases between them. In nucleotides, the CDR3 is TGTGCCAGCAGCTTGTTGCAGGGTTCAAATGAGCAGTTCTTC. It codes for CASSLLQGSNEQFF.